The present entry profiles one T cell receptor beta chain with its context. This clonotype was counted ten times or more. Its antigen remains undetermined. Within one base of it there is no much larger clone, and no base qualities were kept. TCR beta CDR3 regions were amplified from RNA transcripts. The first round of RT-PCR for the TCR CDR3 was performed with the HTBI primer set and the Qiagen OneStep RT-PCR kit. Libraries were constructed in a second round of multiplex PCR, after which size selection and purification were performed. Paired-end sequencing of the libraries was performed with 100 bp reads on an Illumina HiSeq2000. Per the authors' processing: SOAPnuke was used to process the raw data, throwing out any read that contained adapters or uncalled bases, had a mean Phred below 15, or lacked an exact constant-primer or identifier match. COPE v1.2.5 was used to merge the high-quality paired reads, and each unique nucleotide sequence was defined as a clonotype. MiTCR v1.1 was used to align clonotypes to the IMGT TRBV, TRBD and TRBJ reference segments. Only V-J combinations with frequency above 0.0001, covering approximately 99% of repertoires, were analysed. A TCS score was defined as the ratio of F50 (clonal expansion) to E x V (chaos), with BLOSUM62-based TCRdist applied between CDR3 peptides within each V-J. Welch's t-statistics and random forest reduced approximately 520 V-J features to about 12, which were used in a naive Bayes classifier (R e1071). The similarity between thyroid and blood repertoires was quantified using the Morisita-Horn index. In TCRdb, the public reads were trimmed at Q25 with fastp and aligned with MiXCR, with productive beta chains retained. All rows with the same CDR3 protein become a single entry with the most common DNA and genes. The V and J calls shown here were made by TCRdb, not taken from the authors' results. For this sample there are 450,000 to 700,000 distinct CDR3 sequences; around 46% appear just once. The ten largest clones add up to under 20% of the sample.

The sample is drawn from a study of T cells in Graves' hyperthyroidism and ophthalmopathy (dated by TCRdb to the late 2010s). In terms of the full investigation: A discovery cohort of about a hundred patients, about 43 with Graves' ophthalmopathy and approximately 60 with stable Graves' hyperthyroidism, was used to find distinguishing TCR V-J signatures. Prospective prediction of ophthalmopathy was tested in an independent validation cohort of approximately 19 hyperthyroidism patients and approximately 17 patients who later progressed to ophthalmopathy. For training and testing, the 100 or so patients in the discovery cohort were randomly divided in a 7:3 ratio. In addition, the study compared T-cell repertoires in thyroid tissue and in blood from about 6 Graves' hyperthyroidism patients. After sampling, hyperthyroidism patients received methimazole starting at 30 mg daily, and ophthalmopathy patients received high-dose intravenous methylprednisolone. According to the paper, TCR Vbeta CDR3 sequencing was carried out on 135 peripheral blood samples, which came from more than 40 ophthalmopathy, around 75 hyperthyroidism and roughly 17 progressor patients. The paper's findings and limits, for the study overall: A model built on a 13 V-J signature distinguished ophthalmopathy from stable hyperthyroidism, reaching approximately 89% sensitivity and 81% to 83% specificity in cross-validation and 80%/75% in testing. Blood samples also contained most of the expanded thyroid clonotypes (frequency above 0.001), which suggests that blood repertoires may reflect thyroid immune responses. No statistical method was used to fix the sample size in advance, and group allocation was not hidden from the investigators. In validation, progression to ophthalmopathy was predicted by the model with about 70% sensitivity and 72.22% specificity, a median of around 6.5 months before onset.

Exclusion was applied to patients with uncontrolled infections, other autoimmune diseases, pregnancy or lactation. Clinical symptoms, serum thyroxine and TRAb, thyroid ultrasound, and orbital computed tomography formed the basis for the diagnoses. Trizol reagent was used to extract total RNA, and RNA quality was then checked on an Agilent 2100 Bioanalyzer. The germline V gene yields SGHDN for CDR1 and FVKESK for CDR2. The CDR3 runs 16 residues from the cysteine to the phenylalanine. The CDR3 DNA has 48 bases and is translated from base 1. Trimming removed 1 base from V and 6 bases from J; the gene matches leave 7 bases unexplained.

Sequencing was performed on peripheral blood or thyroid tissue (not recorded which). This chain is built from TRBV14 and TRBJ1-4; TRBD1 aligns with 8 central bases. The sequence was collected from an adult woman with Graves' disease, either hyperthyroidism or ophthalmopathy (not recorded which). The base sequence is TGTGCCAGCAGCCAAGTAACTGGGACAGGAGATGAAAAACTGTTTTTT. It translates to CASSQVTGTGDEKLFF.